This T cell receptor beta chain was sequenced in a study of blood T cells in healthy people across ages. Study outcomes and limitations: No conclusive comparison of naive versus antigen-experienced cells was possible with unsorted PBMCs. Estimates based on one million T cells were treated as lower bounds.

Germline V gene data show CDR1 as SGDLS and CDR2 as YYNGEE. This CDR3 has 15 residues. V lost 4 bases and J lost 11, with 24 bases in between. Whenever a sample was processed, at least 6 million PBMCs were isolated. As concerns this clonotype: Its cognate antigen is unknown.

Through a sample-barcoded 5' primer and a J-beta primer mix, a second PCR was run for roughly 6 to 11 cycles. Each sample provided no less than 2.5 million CDR3-containing paired-end reads. In TCRdb, the 5' RACE reads were re-called with MiXCR into one record per CDR3 protein. Among around 1,800,000 distinct CDR3 sequences listed, about two fifths were seen once. The genes are TRBV9 and TRBJ1-1; possible D gene TRBD1, 5 bases. Sample: blood. This TCR derives from a human donor in good health. The CDR3 region has the DNA TGTGCCAGCAGCCGTGAATCCCGGGACCCCCTCGGGGCTTTCTTT. This gives the protein CASSRESRDPLGAFF.